The next 13 T cell receptor beta chains were all read from a single sample in a study of blood T cell repertoires in COVID-19. Assay: immunoSEQ multiplex PCR; the TCRdb copy retains only in-frame clones and omits some. The sample has 110,000 to 150,000 clones, 75% to 85% seen once. Sequenced material: peripheral blood. The receptors derive from a man in his 60s with acute or convalescent COVID-19.

Remarks on this clone: This same CDR3 is encoded by further DNA sequences in the sample. J is TRBJ2-5 and V is TRBV20-1; D is ambiguous. V was cut by 2 bases and J by 5 bases, with 6 bases left in between. CDR3 length: 11 residues. CDR1 and CDR2 (germline): DFQATT, SNEGSKA (reference sequence). As DNA, the CDR3 is TGCAGTGCTAGATATTTGGAGACCCAGTACTTC. Its translation is CSARYLETQYF.

The CDR3 DNA reads TGTGCCAGTAGTCGGGGCGGGGCCGGGAGTGGTGACACCGGGGAGCTGTTTTTT. It codes for CASSRGGAGSGDTGELFF. The chain recombines TRBV19 with TRBJ2-2, with a possible D match to TRBD2 (6 bases). CDR3 length equals 18 residues. V was shortened by 5 bases and J by 3 bases, with 22 bases between the two germline ends. CDR1 and CDR2 from the germline V gene are LNHDA and SQIVND (reference sequence).

V usage is TRBV13 and J usage is TRBJ2-5; TRBD2 matches at 10 bases. Trimming took 5 bases from V and 9 from J; bases not matched to a gene: 12. The germline V gene has CDR1 PRHDT and CDR2 FYEKMQ (reference sequence). This CDR3 comprises 15 residues. The CDR3 is CASSAPGLAPPAQYF. The CDR3 DNA follows: TGTGCCAGCAGCGCACCGGGACTAGCGCCACCAGCCCAGTACTTC.

To note about this clone: Other DNA sequences in this specimen translate into the identical CDR3. The chain links TRBV10-1 to TRBJ2-3; TRBD2 matches at 8 bases. V lost 6 bases to trimming and J lost 5 bases; unmatched junction nucleotides: 10. Germline V gene data show CDR1 as WNHNN and CDR2 as SYGVQD (reference sequence). This CDR3 region has 15 residues. The CDR3 sequence: CASSKEAGGGDTQYF. CDR3 coding DNA: TGCGCCAGCAGCAAGGAGGCGGGAGGTGGAGATACGCAGTATTTT.

The rearrangement uses TRBV5-1 and TRBJ1-1, with D uncertain. The CDR3 consists of 14 residues. Trimming removed 4 bases from V and 3 bases from J, with 13 bases in between. Germline V lookup: CDR1 SGHRS, CDR2 YFSETQ. The CDR3 DNA reads TGCGCCAGCAGCCCTGGTCGGCAGGACACTGAAGCTTTCTTT. Amino acids: CASSPGRQDTEAFF.

This clone was counted between two and nine times. The chain is built from TRBV5-4 and TRBJ2-3; D gene ambiguous. Germline V gene data show CDR1 as SGHNT and CDR2 as YYREEE (reference sequence). The CDR3 covers 14 residues. V lost 1 base, J lost 1 base, and 7 bases lay in between. CDR3 in DNA: TGTGCCAGCAGCTTGTTGCCAGGCACAGATACGCAGTATTTT. Encoded protein: CASSLLPGTDTQYF.

This chain joins TRBV6-6 and TRBJ2-3; 11 bases agree with TRBD2. After removal of 6 bases from V and 0 bases from J, the junction contained 14 bases not matched to a gene. Germline assignment: CDR1 MNHNY and CDR2 SVGAGI (reference sequence). The CDR3 totals 19 residues. The CDR3 nucleotides are TGTGCCAGCAGCTCGTCACCGGGACTAGCGGAGGAGAGCACAGATACGCAGTATTTT. Encoded protein: CASSSSPGLAEESTDTQYF.

This chain connects TRBV27 to TRBJ2-5; TRBD2 matches at 16 bases. The CDR3 covers 18 residues. The V and J ends lost 3 bases and 4 bases, in that order; junction bases with no gene match: 8. CDR1 MNHEY and CDR2 SMNVEV come from the germline V gene (reference sequence). The CDR3 region is CASSFRSGTSGGGETQYF. Here the CDR3 DNA reads TGTGCCAGCAGTTTCAGATCCGGGACTAGCGGGGGGGGAGAGACCCAGTACTTC.

This chain connects TRBV9 to TRBJ1-1, with D possibly matching TRBD1 (5 bases). From germline, CDR1 is SGDLS and CDR2 YYNGEE. This CDR3 is built from 15 residues. V was shortened by 4 bases and J by 5 bases, with 18 bases between the two germline ends. CDR3 residues: CASSPSGAGGTEAFF. The CDR3 bases are TGTGCCAGCAGCCCCTCCGGGGCCGGGGGGACTGAAGCTTTCTTT.

This clone was observed a single time. V usage is TRBV6-5 and J usage is TRBJ1-1; D uncertain. CDR1 and CDR2 (germline): MNHEY, SVGAGI. CDR3 size: 14 residues. Trimming removed 5 bases from V and 6 bases from J, with 16 bases in between. The CDR3 spells CASSQKAGNPEAFF. The CDR3 bases are TGTGCCAGCAGTCAAAAAGCAGGAAACCCTGAAGCTTTCTTT.

This clone was detected ten times or more. The gene calls are TRBV19 and TRBJ2-7; TRBD2 aligns across 8 bases. Unmatched junction bases numbered 8, after V lost 3 bases and J lost 4 bases. The length of the CDR3 is 15 residues. From germline, CDR1 is LNHDA and CDR2 SQIVND (reference sequence). DNA for the CDR3: TGTGCCAGTAGTATTGGAAGCGGGAGTGGGTACGAGCAGTACTTC. Amino acids: CASSIGSGSGYEQYF.

This chain links TRBV3-1 (or the pseudogene TRBV3-2) with TRBJ1-2; 11 bases align to TRBD1. The length of the CDR3 is 16 residues. Germline V gene data show CDR1 as LGHDT and CDR2 as YNNKEL (reference sequence). The V and J ends lost 4 bases and 6 bases, in that order; junction bases with no gene match: 10. CDR3 region: CASSPRTGGRKDGYTF. Here the CDR3 DNA reads TGTGCCAGCAGCCCGCGGACAGGGGGCCGGAAAGATGGCTACACCTTC.

This clone was found once. The CDR3 bases are TGTGCCAGCCGACAGGGAAGTATTCCCCTCCACTTT. Its translation: CASRQGSIPLHF. The chain joins TRBV27 to TRBJ1-6; 7 bases map to TRBD1. The V and J ends lost 8 bases and 13 bases, in that order; junction bases with no gene match: 8. CDR1 and CDR2 from the germline V gene are MNHEY and SMNVEV (reference sequence). The CDR3 contains 12 residues.